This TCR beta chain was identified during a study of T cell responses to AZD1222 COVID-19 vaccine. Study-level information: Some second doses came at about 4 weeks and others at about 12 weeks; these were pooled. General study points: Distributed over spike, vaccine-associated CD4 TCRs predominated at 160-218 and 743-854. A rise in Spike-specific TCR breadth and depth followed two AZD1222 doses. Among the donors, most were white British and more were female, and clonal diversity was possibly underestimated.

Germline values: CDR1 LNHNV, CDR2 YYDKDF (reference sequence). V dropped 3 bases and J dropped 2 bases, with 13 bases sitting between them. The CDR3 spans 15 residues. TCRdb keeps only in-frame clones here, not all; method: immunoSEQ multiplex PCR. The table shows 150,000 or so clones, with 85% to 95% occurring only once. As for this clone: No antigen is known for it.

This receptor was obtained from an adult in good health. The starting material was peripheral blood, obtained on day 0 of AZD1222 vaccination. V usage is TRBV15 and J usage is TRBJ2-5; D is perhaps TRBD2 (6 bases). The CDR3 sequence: CATSRGSGLQETQYF. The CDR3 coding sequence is TGTGCCACCAGCAGGGGCTCGGGACTTCAAGAGACCCAGTACTTC.